The text below deals with one TCR beta chain. Stated time point: pre-sensitization, week 0. Indicated treatment: therapeutic diphenylcyclopropenone sensitization with weekly scalp DPC. TCRdb called the RACE reads again in MiXCR, with one record for every CDR3 protein. This sample has about 260,000 distinct CDR3 sequences, with over 8% found just once. The entry originates in a study of human T cells and chemical hapten exposure. The V end lost 4 bases, the J end lost 2 bases, and 14 bases lay between the germline ends. Germline values: CDR1 KGHDR, CDR2 SFDVKD. This CDR3 comprises 15 residues. The receptor was derived from a middle-aged woman with alopecia areata. Some clones in this sample may be carry-over from other donors' samples. Specimen: whole blood, collected in connection with sensitization to the hapten diphenylcyclopropenone (DPC). This sequence joins TRBV24-1 and TRBJ2-7, with D perhaps TRBD1 or TRBD2 (5 bases each). The CDR3 DNA reads TGTGCCACCAGTGACAACATGGGACCAGCCTACGAGCAGTACTTC. As protein: CATSDNMGPAYEQYF.